This T cell receptor beta chain was retrieved from a study of shared clonotypes between healthy human individuals. Study summary: In total, the donors were a couple of women and a few men aged 18 to 49.

Here immunoSEQ multiplex PCR was the method, and the copy in TCRdb shows in-frame clones only, minus some. The sample has around 2,000,000 clones, approximately 95% seen once. The germline CDR1 and CDR2 sequences are SGDLS and YYNGEE. V was pared by 0 bases and J by 0 bases, with 7 bases between. CDR3 length equals 14 residues. In this sample, this clone turned up once. Other DNA sequences in the same sample also yield this CDR3. CD8 cells classed as naive were CD45RO-negative and positively selected for CCR7, excluding terminally differentiated effector memory CD45RA+ cells. This rearrangement joins TRBV9 to TRBJ2-7; the D is unclear. The sample taken for sequencing was naive CD8+ T cells sorted from blood. The receptor was isolated from a man between 18 and 29 years old in good health. The DNA of the CDR3 is TGTGCCAGCAGCGTAGGAGATAACTCCTACGAGCAGTACTTC. This codes for CASSVGDNSYEQYF.